The rows below give T cell receptor beta chains drawn from one sample of a study of blood T cell repertoires in COVID-19. The method was immunoSEQ multiplex PCR; TCRdb's version includes in-frame clones alone and lacks a portion of them. Here the sample spans roughly 140,000 clones, over 70% being singletons. The sequenced sample was peripheral blood. The receptors derive from a woman between 55 and 75 years old with acute or convalescent COVID-19. Both conserved end residues are part of each CDR3. D genes are given only for firm matches. Only some rows state a clone size, as once, few, many or a class for expanded clones.

D	J	size	V	DNA	CDR3
.	TRBJ1-1	.	TRBV12-3/TRBV12-4	TGTGCCAGCAGTGCCCAGTCAGTCACTGAAGCTTTCTTT	CASSAQSVTEAFF
.	TRBJ2-7	.	TRBV7-9	TGTGCCAGCAGCCCTAGGGTGGGTAGCGGAATAGTTTCCGAGCAGTACTTC	CASSPRVGSGIVSEQYF
.	TRBJ1-1	.	TRBV18	TGTGCCAGCTCCCGACGATCAGGCAACCGGAACACTGAAGCTTTCTTT	CASSRRSGNRNTEAFF
.	TRBJ1-1	.	TRBV5-8	TGTGCCAGCAGCCTGGATGGGGGGGTGAGGGGAGCTTTCTTT	CASSLDGGVRGAFF
TRBD2	TRBJ2-7	.	TRBV7-9	TGTGCCAGCAGTTTAGCGGGAGAGTACTACGAGCAGTACTTC	CASSLAGEYYEQYF
.	TRBJ1-6	.	TRBV18	TGTGCCAGCTCACCACTCGGGGGGGATTCACCCCTCCACTTT	CASSPLGGDSPLHF
TRBD1	TRBJ1-1	.	TRBV18	TGTGCCAGCTCACCAAGAGAAGTTGGACAGGGAGTGACGAACACTGAAGCTTTCTTT	CASSPREVGQGVTNTEAFF
TRBD2	TRBJ2-5	few	TRBV15	TGTGCCACCAGCAGGTCCGGGACTAGTCAGGAGACCCAGTACTTC	CATSRSGTSQETQYF
.	TRBJ1-2	.	TRBV28	TGTGCCAGCAGTTTACTCGGCGGCAGGGGTGACTATGGCTACACCTTC	CASSLLGGRGDYGYTF
TRBD2	TRBJ2-1	.	TRBV10-1	TGCGCCAGCAGTGACAGACTAGCGGGAGTACGAGAGCAGTTCTTC	CASSDRLAGVREQFF
.	TRBJ1-4	.	TRBV2	TGTGCCAGCAGTGATGTGGGAGCTAATGAAAAACTGTTTTTT	CASSDVGANEKLFF
TRBD1	TRBJ2-5	.	TRBV5-6	TGTGCCAGCAGCTTGGTCAGGGGGCAAGAGACCCAGTACTTC	CASSLVRGQETQYF
TRBD2	TRBJ2-7	.	TRBV5-6	TGTGCCAGCAGCTGGGGAGGGGCAGGGCCCTACGAGCAGTACTTC	CASSWGGAGPYEQYF
TRBD1	TRBJ1-4	.	TRBV2	TGTGCCAGCAACCGGGACAGAAATGAAAAACTGTTTTTT	CASNRDRNEKLFF
TRBD2	TRBJ2-1	few	TRBV5-1	TGCGCCAGCCTCGAGGGACTAGCGGACAATGAGCAGTTCTTC	CASLEGLADNEQFF
TRBD1	TRBJ2-7	.	TRBV6-5	TGTGCCAGCAGTTACGGACAGGGTGGAGTTTACGAGCAGTACTTC	CASSYGQGGVYEQYF
TRBD1	TRBJ1-6	.	TRBV19	TGTGCCAGTAGTACCGGACAGGGGGCAAATTCACCCCTCCACTTT	CASSTGQGANSPLHF
TRBD2	TRBJ2-7	.	TRBV30	TGTGCCTGGAGTGTGGGGTCGTCCGGGGGGGAGCAGTACTTC	CAWSVGSSGGEQYF
.	TRBJ2-3	.	TRBV5-1	TGCGCCAGCAGCTTCGTTCCCCTAGCCACAGATACGCAGTATTTT	CASSFVPLATDTQYF
.	TRBJ1-1	once	TRBV12-3/TRBV12-4	TGTGCCAGCAAAAGACAGTTCAACACTGAAGCTTTCTTT	CASKRQFNTEAFF
.	TRBJ2-7	.	TRBV28	TGTGCCAGCAGTTTAAACTGGGGGCAGACCTACGAGCAGTACTTC	CASSLNWGQTYEQYF
.	TRBJ1-2	.	TRBV29-1	TGCAGCGCTGTAAACAAACCTCACTATGGCTACACCTTC	CSAVNKPHYGYTF
.	TRBJ1-2	few	TRBV30	TGTGCCTGGAGTCGCCAGGGGATTATGGGAGACTATGGCTACACCTTC	CAWSRQGIMGDYGYTF
TRBD2	TRBJ2-1	once	TRBV7-6	TGTGCCAGCAGCTCTCTAGCGGGGAAGTTCTTC	CASSSLAGKFF
.	TRBJ2-1	.	TRBV7-9	TGTGCCAGCAGCTTACCTTTTCTAGCGCTCAATGAGCAGTTCTTC	CASSLPFLALNEQFF
TRBD2	TRBJ2-1	once	TRBV4-2	TGTGCCAGCAGCCAGGCCCTCCGGACTAGCGGGATGAGGGAGGAGCAGTTCTTC	CASSQALRTSGMREEQFF
.	TRBJ2-7	.	TRBV18	TGTGCCAGCTCACCCCGAGGCGGCCCCTACGAGCAGTACTTC	CASSPRGGPYEQYF
.	TRBJ1-3	.	TRBV18	TGTGCCAGCTCACCGAAAGCGGAAAACACCATATATTTT	CASSPKAENTIYF
.	TRBJ2-7	.	TRBV3-1/TRBV3-2	TGTGCCAGCAGCCAACCGTGCGAGCAGTACTTC	CASSQPCEQYF
.	TRBJ2-5	.	TRBV5-1	TGCGCCAGCAGCTTGGCCCGACTCCACCAAGAGACCCAGTACTTC	CASSLARLHQETQYF
.	TRBJ2-7	few	TRBV4-1	TGCGCCAGCAGCCAAGTCGGGTTTGAACGCGAGCAGTACTTC	CASSQVGFEREQYF
TRBD2	TRBJ2-2	.	TRBV7-6	TGTGCCAGCAGCACTAGCGGGAGGGCGTCCACCGGGGAGCTGTTTTTT	CASSTSGRASTGELFF
.	TRBJ2-7	.	TRBV19	TGTGCCAGCGGACAGCTCTACGAGCAGTACTTC	CASGQLYEQYF
TRBD2	TRBJ2-1	few	TRBV11-2	TGTGCCAGCAGCTTAGATCTAGCGGGAGATGAGCAGTTCTTC	CASSLDLAGDEQFF
.	TRBJ2-1	.	TRBV19	TGTGCCAGTAGTATCCCTCCTCTATACAATGAGCAGTTCTTC	CASSIPPLYNEQFF
.	TRBJ2-1	.	TRBV9	TGTGCCAGCAGCGTAGTGCCCTTGTCTTACTTAGGGGGAGAGCAGTTCTTC	CASSVVPLSYLGGEQFF
.	TRBJ1-5	.	TRBV10-2	TGCGCCAGCAGTGAGTCGACGGGTACCATAGGGCATTTT	CASSESTGTIGHF
.	TRBJ2-7	.	TRBV27	TGTGCCAGCAGTTTAAGGTGGGCAGGGAACCACGAGCAGTACTTC	CASSLRWAGNHEQYF
.	TRBJ2-5	.	TRBV4-1	TGCGCCAGCAGCCAAGACTTTGAGACCCAGTACTTC	CASSQDFETQYF
TRBD1	TRBJ2-1	.	TRBV5-1	TGCGCCAGCAGCCAACAGGGGTTAGCATCCTACAATGAGCAGTTCTTC	CASSQQGLASYNEQFF
.	TRBJ2-3	.	TRBV5-3	TGTGCCAGAAGCCTAAAGTCCCTTATTACGCAGTATTTT	CARSLKSLITQYF
.	TRBJ2-1	.	TRBV28	TGTGCCAGCAGCGATCAAGAGGAGTTTCTTGACGGTGAGCAGTTCTTC	CASSDQEEFLDGEQFF
.	TRBJ1-2	few	TRBV5-1	TGCGCCAGCAGCTCCAGGACAGCGGGGCATGGCTACACCTTC	CASSSRTAGHGYTF
.	TRBJ2-2	.	TRBV5-4	TGTGCCAGCAAGCCCGGAGCGGACACCGGGGAGCTGTTTTTT	CASKPGADTGELFF
TRBD2	TRBJ2-3	.	TRBV9	TGTGCCAGCAGCGTAGGTTCTAGCGGCTTCACAGATACGCAGTATTTT	CASSVGSSGFTDTQYF
TRBD2	TRBJ2-1	once	TRBV19	TGTGCCAGTAGTAGTTCAGTAGCGGGAGGGCCTGGCTACAATGAGCAGTTCTTC	CASSSSVAGGPGYNEQFF
.	TRBJ2-1	.	TRBV2	TGTGCCATCCGGGCAGTTGAGGGACTCTACAATGAGCAGTTCTTC	CAIRAVEGLYNEQFF
TRBD2	TRBJ2-1	.	TRBV25-1	TGTGCCAGCAGTGTGGCTAGCGGGAGATCGGATGAGCAGTTCTTC	CASSVASGRSDEQFF
.	TRBJ1-1	.	TRBV10-2	TGCGCCAGCAGTGAAAGGAGGGCCGGAAGAACTGAAGCTTTCTTT	CASSERRAGRTEAFF
TRBD1	TRBJ1-2	few	TRBV25-1	TGTGCCAGCAGTGGGGGGACAGGGGTTACGGGCTACACCTTC	CASSGGTGVTGYTF
.	TRBJ2-3	.	TRBV6-6	TGTGCCAGCAGTTACAGGGGGATCACAGATACGCAGTATTTT	CASSYRGITDTQYF
TRBD1	TRBJ1-5	.	TRBV2	TGTGCCAGCAGTGCAAAAGGCAAGACAGGGAACCAGCCCCAGCATTTT	CASSAKGKTGNQPQHF